This TCR beta chain was identified during a study of CD8+ T cells in alopecia areata listed by TCRdb under 2018. Notes on the research overall: The treated patients took part in an open-label pilot trial in which moderate-to-severe alopecia areata was treated with oral tofacitinib at 5 to 10 mg twice daily. Patients on tofacitinib were biopsied at baseline and after 4 and 24 weeks of treatment, and several of the patients also had a later scalp biopsy. Amplification of TCRbeta CDR3 regions was done by immunoSEQ multiplex PCR using 35 Vbeta forward primers and 13 Jbeta reverse primers. In both human patients and the C3H/HeJ mouse model, the study applied high-throughput TCRbeta sequencing to look at T cell clonal expansion in alopecia areata. RNA was extracted with the PAXgene miRNA kit for fixed scalp, the miRNeasy kit for PBMCs, and the RNeasy kit for mouse skin. Human TCRbeta sequencing covered scalp tissue and sorted CD4+ and CD8+ peripheral blood T cells from patchy and totalis/universalis alopecia areata patients and healthy controls. The SALT score, which quantifies the percentage of affected scalp surface area, was used to measure disease severity in treated patients. Tofacitinib was given for 6 to 18 months, followed by 6 months of follow-up off drug to assess delayed response and recurrence. Scalp clonality was compared among normal scalp (n=4), patchy alopecia areata scalp (n=8), and alopecia totalis/universalis scalp (n=8).

The CDR3 covers 13 residues, taking in both the cysteine and the phenylalanine. CDR3 DNA only is kept here, 39 bases in frame from base 1. At the junction V is shortened by 1 base and J by 1 base, with 5 bases in between. CDR1 and CDR2 (SGHAT, FQNNGV) derive from the germline V gene. The meaning of the sample's time point label: about 4 weeks on oral tofacitinib. The treatment or condition label on this specimen signifies: oral pan-JAK inhibitor, 5-10 mg twice daily. From alopecia areata patients, peripheral blood was collected along with lesional scalp punch biopsies. PBMCs were isolated by density centrifugation and stained for CD3, CD4 and CD8, and CD4+ and CD8+ T cells were sorted on a FACSAria. The library came from the immunoSEQ multiplex PCR assay. For TCR sequencing, RNA was extracted from every sample and reverse transcribed into cDNA to serve as template. First-strand cDNA was synthesized using SuperScript III with a 2:1 mix of oligo-dT and random hexamers. A synthetic immune receptor repertoire was used to assess amplification bias, and residual bias was removed computationally. Under the source paper's analysis protocol: Raw reads were preprocessed for error removal, and CDR3 was defined according to IMGT conventions as running from the conserved cysteine to phenylalanine. Clonality was computed as 1 minus the Shannon entropy, with the entropy normalized by log2 of the number of productive unique TCRs. Scalp TCRbeta sequences were cross-referenced with sorted blood CD4 and CD8 repertoires so that the CD4 or CD8 identity of scalp clones could be inferred. The table was pulled from immuneACCESS by TCRdb, which kept in-frame rearrangements only. Such tables lose some clones; where checked, under half of the loss comes from unresolved V genes, and the rest has no known cause. V, J and clone size were drawn from that table, and D and trimming were deduced from the DNA. This sample holds 140,000 to 150,000 clones; about 59% were observed only once. About 16% of the sample belongs to the ten largest clones.

Regarding this clone: What antigen it recognizes has not been identified. It has no much larger one-base neighbor in the sample; base qualities were not kept.

Overall results and qualifications from the work: Tofacitinib significantly lowered scalp clonality and the number of expanded CD8+ clones among the top 100 scalp clones. Many expanded lesional clones were found to persist in scalp and blood during tofacitinib treatment, and relapse after treatment cessation may be partly explained by this persistence. Because the treated cohort was small and had only one nonresponder, larger studies are needed to examine links between baseline CD8+ expansion and response. TCR sequences shared between patients were less clear than in mice, possibly partly because of HLA diversity in the patient population. Higher clonality and more expanded CD8+ clones were observed in lesional scalp than in normal scalp, particularly in alopecia totalis/universalis, a finding suggestive of antigenic drive. Resident alphabeta T cells in normal human skin are also sequenced, complicating scalp TCR repertoire analysis, unlike mouse skin dominated by gammadelta T cells.

The sequenced sample was CD8+ T cells sorted from blood, obtained at week 4, from a patient treated with tofacitinib. This receptor was identified in a human donor with alopecia areata. The chain is assembled from TRBV11-2 and TRBJ2-7; the D gene assignment is perhaps TRBD1 or TRBD2, with each matching 5 bases. CDR3 sequence: CASSLGGSYEQYF. The DNA sequence is as follows: TGTGCCAGCAGCTTAGGGGGGTCCTACGAGCAGTACTTC.